Below are 11 T cell receptor beta chains sequenced from a single sample in a study of T cell responses to AZD1222 COVID-19 vaccine. Some clones are missing from TCRdb's copy, which holds only in-frame ones; the method was immunoSEQ multiplex PCR. Among 50,000 to 85,000 clones, 75% to 85% were seen once, and the ten largest hold 20% to 30%. The starting material was peripheral blood, obtained on day 0 of MenACWY control vaccination. All receptors come from an adult in good health.

V is TRBV7-8 and J is TRBJ2-7; weak D call: TRBD2 (5 bases). V was shortened by 5 bases and J by 7 bases, with 18 bases between the two germline ends. The germline V gene has CDR1 SGHVS and CDR2 FQNEAQ. The CDR3 contains 14 residues. The CDR3 loop is CASSPSEGVAEQYF. As DNA, the CDR3 is TGTGCCAGCAGCCCCAGCGAGGGAGTCGCGGAGCAGTACTTC. The full variable domain, completed using reference TRBV7-8 and TRBJ2-7, is GAGVSQSPRYKVAKRGQDVALRCDPISGHVSLFWYQQALGQGPEFLTYFQNEAQLDKSGLPSDRFFAERPEGSVSTLKIQRTQQEDSAVYLCASSPSEGVAEQYFGPGTRLTVT.

This clone has just one count. The chain uses TRBV28 and TRBJ2-7; 7 bases align to TRBD2. The CDR3 is 14 amino acids. V trimming: 6 bases; J trimming: 0 bases; junction bases outside the gene matches: 5. CDR1 is MDHEN and CDR2 is SYDVKM in the germline V gene. The CDR3 sequence is CASSLTSPSYEQYF. Written as DNA, the CDR3 is TGTGCCAGCAGCCTGACTAGCCCCTCCTACGAGCAGTACTTC.

The V call is TRBV28, the J call TRBJ2-3; 8 bases match TRBD2. V lost 2 bases to trimming and J lost 3 bases; unmatched junction nucleotides: 7. The CDR3 totals 16 residues. Looked up from germline, CDR1 is MDHEN and CDR2 is SYDVKM. CDR3 sequence: CASSLTGTSMTDTQYF. As DNA, the CDR3 is TGTGCCAGCAGTTTAACCGGGACTAGTATGACAGATACGCAGTATTTT. Variable domain in full (rest from reference TRBV28 and TRBJ2-3): DVKVTQSSRYLVKRTGEKVFLECVQDMDHENMFWYRQDPGLGLRLIYFSYDVKMKEKGDIPEGYSVSREKKERFSLILESASTNQTSMYLCASSLTGTSMTDTQYFGPGTRLTVL.

This clone has just a few counts. This sequence joins TRBV6-5 and TRBJ1-1; D remains ambiguous. CDR1 and CDR2 (germline): MNHEY, SVGAGI. Trimming pared 9 bases from V and 9 bases from J, leaving 14 bases between. The CDR3 is 11 residues long. The CDR3 sequence: CASRLGPKAFF. The CDR3, as DNA: TGTGCCAGTCGGTTGGGCCCGAAAGCTTTCTTT.

The chain joins TRBV2 to TRBJ1-2; D unclear. Germline V gene data show CDR1 as SNHLY and CDR2 as FYNNEI. Between the trimmed V and J ends, which lost 2 bases and 2 bases, there was a span of 12 bases. The CDR3 contains 15 residues. CDR3 coding DNA: TGTGCCAGCAGTGAATGGGTAGGGAGAAACTATGGCTACACCTTC. Amino acid sequence: CASSEWVGRNYGYTF.

This chain uses TRBV28 with TRBJ1-6; no reliable D call. Germline V gene lookup returns CDR1 MDHEN and CDR2 SYDVKM. Between the trimmed V and J ends, which lost 6 bases and 6 bases, there was a span of 15 bases. This CDR3 spans 15 amino acids. This CDR3 is CASRGGGLFNSPLHF. The CDR3 DNA reads as TGTGCCAGCAGAGGCGGTGGACTTTTTAATTCACCCCTCCACTTT.

The J gene is TRBJ2-3, the V gene TRBV18; 7 nucleotides line up with TRBD1. The trim removed 6 bases at V and 1 base at J, leaving 13 bases unmatched. CDR1 and CDR2 from the germline V gene are KGHSH and LQKENI. The CDR3 runs 17 residues. CDR3 residues: CASSPLNRGRGTDTQYF. CDR3 in DNA: TGTGCCAGCTCCCCCCTGAACAGGGGCAGGGGCACAGATACGCAGTATTTT.

The J gene is TRBJ2-7, the V gene TRBV2; TRBD1 is a possible D gene (6 bases). Trimming removed 8 bases at V and 3 bases at J, with 14 bases between. The CDR3 sequence is 13 residues long. Germline V gene sequence: CDR1 SNHLY, CDR2 FYNNEI. The CDR3 DNA follows: TGTGCCAGCGCCCGACAACAGGGCTACGAGCAGTACTTC. Residues: CASARQQGYEQYF.

The rearrangement uses TRBV28 and TRBJ1-1; D perhaps matches TRBD1 (6 bases). Germline assignment: CDR1 MDHEN and CDR2 SYDVKM. The V and J ends lost 3 bases and 9 bases respectively, with 11 bases between them. The CDR3 has 12 amino acids. The CDR3 nucleotides read TGTGCCAGCAGTTTTGCCCAGGGGAAAGCTTTCTTT. This translates into CASSFAQGKAFF.

The V call is TRBV11-2, the J call TRBJ2-5, with D possibly TRBD2 on 6 matching bases. Germline V gene sequence: CDR1 SGHAT, CDR2 FQNNGV. The ends were cut back, 5 bases at V and 5 bases at J, with 15 bases in the middle. This CDR3 comprises 14 residues. The CDR3 DNA follows: TGTGCCAGCAGCCCCATGGGAGGTCGGGAGACCCAGTACTTC. It specifies CASSPMGGRETQYF.

CDR3: CASSQARGFDGYTF. Here the CDR3 DNA reads TGCGCCAGCAGCCAAGCTAGGGGTTTCGATGGCTACACCTTC. The chain is built from TRBV4-3 and TRBJ1-2; TRBD1 is a possible D gene (5 bases). The ends were cut back, 1 base at V and 6 bases at J, with 12 bases in the middle. Per the germline V gene, CDR1 is LGHNA and CDR2 is YSLEER. The CDR3 sequence is 14 residues long.